The 27 T cell receptor beta chains below all came from one sample that was sequenced in a study of control samples from healthy donors and cancer patients. The assay was immunoSEQ multiplex PCR, and TCRdb's table has in-frame clones only and misses some. The table includes roughly 41,000 clones, 94% detected once. The sequenced material came from blood. These receptors were obtained from a man aged 55 to 69 in good health.

This chain joins TRBV3-1 (or the pseudogene TRBV3-2) and TRBJ1-4; TRBD1 might be the D (6 bases). This CDR3 region has 14 residues. The germline V gene encodes CDR1 LGHDT and CDR2 YNNKEL (reference sequence). With 4 bases removed from V and 5 bases from J, the gap between germline ends came to 11 bases. CDR3 sequence (DNA): TGTGCCAGCAGCCTCAGGGGCGGGAATGAAAAACTGTTTTTT. The encoded protein is CASSLRGGNEKLFF.

This chain links TRBV7-9 with TRBJ2-7; unclear D gene. The CDR3 spans 13 residues. V dropped 1 base and J dropped 7 bases, with 11 bases sitting between them. The germline V gene encodes CDR1 SEHNR and CDR2 FQNEAQ (reference sequence). This chain's CDR3 is CASSLVPPWEQYF. CDR3 nucleotide sequence: TGTGCCAGCAGCTTAGTTCCCCCCTGGGAGCAGTACTTC.

The chain recombines TRBV9 with TRBJ2-3; TRBD2 is a possible D gene (6 bases). The V end was cut by 2 bases, the J end by 2 bases, with 12 bases between. The CDR3 has 15 amino acids. Germline V CDR1 and CDR2: SGDLS, YYNGEE. CDR3 sequence reads: CASSVETGDTDTQYF. Here the CDR3 DNA reads TGTGCCAGCAGCGTCGAAACGGGAGACACAGATACGCAGTATTTT.

The chain recombines TRBV15 with TRBJ2-2; TRBD2 aligns across 14 bases. The germline V gene encodes CDR1 LNHNV and CDR2 YYDKDF (reference sequence). Trimming removed 5 bases from V and 6 bases from J; junction bases left unmatched: 17. The CDR3 totals 20 residues. The CDR3: CATSRRLAGGLWPTPGELFF. CDR3 bases: TGTGCCACCAGCCGAAGACTAGCGGGAGGGTTGTGGCCAACACCCGGGGAGCTGTTTTTT.

This chain joins TRBV7-6 and TRBJ2-4; perhaps TRBD1 as D (6 bases). The V gene lost 5 bases and the J gene lost 7 bases, with 15 bases spanning the gap. The CDR3 length is 14 residues. Germline V CDR1 and CDR2: SGHVS, FNYEAQ. This chain's CDR3 is CASSDPWDTNIQYF. CDR3 nucleotide sequence: TGTGCCAGCAGCGACCCGTGGGACACGAACATTCAGTACTTC.

In its sample, this clone was seen once. The genes are TRBV6-2 or TRBV6-3 and TRBJ2-7; TRBD2 agrees at 11 bases. CDR1 and CDR2 from the germline V gene are MNHEY and SVGEGT. This CDR3 has 17 residues. V shed 2 bases and J 2 bases; nucleotides not matched to a gene: 8. The CDR3 protein is CASSYTVGLADTYEQYF. The CDR3 nucleotides are TGTGCCAGCAGTTACACAGTGGGACTAGCGGACACCTACGAGCAGTACTTC.

The rearrangement uses TRBV19 and TRBJ2-7, with a tentative D call TRBD1 (5 bases). The V end was cut by 3 bases, the J end by 8 bases, with 17 bases between. The CDR3 consists of 14 residues. CDR1 and CDR2 (germline): LNHDA, SQIVND (reference sequence). In DNA, the CDR3 is TGTGCCAGTAGTATTTCTGTAGTCCAGGGCCAGCAGTACTTC. This translates into CASSISVVQGQQYF.

The V and J genes are TRBV2 and TRBJ1-1; no definite D call. This CDR3 region has 17 residues. V gave up 3 bases and J gave up 0 bases, with 17 bases separating them. CDR1 and CDR2 from the germline V gene are SNHLY and FYNNEI. The DNA of the CDR3 is TGTGCCAGCAGTGATTTAACCGGCCTAAGTGTGAACACTGAAGCTTTCTTT. It yields the protein CASSDLTGLSVNTEAFF.

The chain is built from TRBV6-1 and TRBJ1-2, with 8 bases aligning to TRBD1. The CDR3 length is 13 residues. V lost 1 base, J lost 7 bases, and 2 bases stayed unmatched. CDR1 MNHNS and CDR2 SASEGT come from the germline V gene. In DNA, the CDR3 is TGTGCCAGCAGTGAAGTGGACAGGGCTGGCTACACCTTC. Its protein is CASSEVDRAGYTF.

This rearrangement joins TRBV28 to TRBJ1-5, with D unresolved. This CDR3 contains 11 residues. V was cut by 8 bases and J by 3 bases, with 5 bases left in between. The germline V gene encodes CDR1 MDHEN and CDR2 SYDVKM. CDR3 nucleotide sequence: TGTGCCAGCTTGCCCAATCAGCCCCAGCATTTT. Its protein is CASLPNQPQHF.

The chain links TRBV12-5 to TRBJ1-5; D is uncertain. V dropped 1 base and J dropped 5 bases, with 6 bases sitting between them. The CDR3 is 13 amino acids. Germline V lookup: CDR1 LGHNT, CDR2 FRNRAP. The CDR3, as DNA: TGTGCTAGTGGTTTGGACCCTTATCAGCCCCAGCATTTT. It codes for CASGLDPYQPQHF.

The chain has TRBV4-1 and TRBJ1-5, with D hard to call. The CDR3 sequence is 15 residues long. The V end was cut by 0 bases, the J end by 4 bases, with 10 bases between. The germline gives CDR1 MGHRA, CDR2 YSYEKL. CDR3 loop: CASSQDQNGNQPQHF. The CDR3 coding sequence is TGCGCCAGCAGCCAAGATCAGAACGGGAATCAGCCCCAGCATTTT.

V is TRBV24-1 and J is TRBJ2-1, with 8 nucleotides matching TRBD2. The length of the CDR3 is 15 residues. V gave up 3 bases and J gave up 4 bases; unmatched junction bases: 4. Germline assignment: CDR1 KGHDR and CDR2 SFDVKD. In DNA, the CDR3 is TGTGCCACCAGTGATACTAGCGGAGATTACAATGAGCAGTTCTTC. It specifies CATSDTSGDYNEQFF.

The chain combines TRBV4-1 with TRBJ2-1; D is unclear. Germline values: CDR1 MGHRA, CDR2 YSYEKL. The V and J ends lost 0 bases and 3 bases respectively, with 15 bases between them. The CDR3 contains 17 residues. CDR3: CASSQELAADLYNEQFF. CDR3 coding DNA: TGCGCCAGCAGCCAAGAGCTGGCGGCGGATCTCTACAATGAGCAGTTCTTC.

V usage is TRBV7-8 and J usage is TRBJ2-2, with 7 nucleotides matching TRBD2. Germline lookup yields CDR1 SGHVS and CDR2 FQNEAQ. V shed 5 bases and J 0 bases; nucleotides not matched to a gene: 6. The CDR3 spans 16 residues. CDR3 coding DNA: TGTGCCAGCAGCCCCCCAGCGGGACCGAACACCGGGGAGCTGTTTTTT. Its protein product is CASSPPAGPNTGELFF.

The chain recombines TRBV29-1 with TRBJ2-5; D gene ambiguous. This CDR3 region has 12 residues. Trimming left V 5 bases short and J 1 base short, with 8 bases between. Germline loops: CDR1 SQVTM, CDR2 ANQGSEA. CDR3 DNA: TGCAGCGTTTCACTGATCCAAGAGACCCAGTACTTC. Translation: CSVSLIQETQYF. Full variable domain (missing parts from reference TRBV29-1 and TRBJ2-5): SAVISQKPSRDICQRGTSLTIQCQVDSQVTMMFWYRQQPGQSLTLIATANQGSEATYESGFVIDKFPISRPNLTFSTLTVSNMSPEDSSIYLCSVSLIQETQYFGPGTRLLVL.

The V call is TRBV29-1, the J call TRBJ1-2; the D gene is possibly TRBD1 (5 bases). V dropped 4 bases and J dropped 10 bases, with 13 bases sitting between them. The CDR3 has 11 residues. Germline CDR1 and CDR2: SQVTM and ANQGSEA. CDR3 loop: CSVVTGADYTF. The DNA of the CDR3 is TGCAGCGTTGTTACCGGGGCGGACTACACCTTC.

The chain links TRBV6-5 to TRBJ2-7, with TRBD2 identical over 11 bases. The germline gives CDR1 MNHEY, CDR2 SVGAGI. The V and J ends lost 4 bases and 5 bases, in that order; junction bases with no gene match: 4. The CDR3 has 14 amino acids. The CDR3 DNA reads as TGTGCCAGCAGTTTAGCGGGAGGGCCCAACGAGCAGTACTTC. It translates to CASSLAGGPNEQYF.

V is TRBV28 and J is TRBJ1-2; D unresolved. V was pared by 4 bases and J by 7 bases, with 13 bases between. The CDR3 spans 13 residues. The germline gives CDR1 MDHEN, CDR2 SYDVKM. The DNA of the CDR3 is TGTGCCAGCAGTTACGGGGTGATTGGTGGCTACACCTTC. Translating it yields CASSYGVIGGYTF.

The gene calls are TRBV5-6 and TRBJ1-5; D gene uncertain. The CDR3 loop spans 14 amino acids. In germline, CDR1 is SGHDT, CDR2 YYEEEE. V was shortened by 3 bases and J by 3 bases, with 10 bases between the two germline ends. The CDR3 region is CASSWKGPNQPQHF. CDR3 sequence (DNA): TGTGCCAGCAGCTGGAAAGGCCCCAATCAGCCCCAGCATTTT.

The chain joins TRBV6-6 to TRBJ2-5, with 10 bases matching TRBD2. CDR3 length equals 17 residues. V shed 6 bases, J shed 2 bases, and the junction held 12 bases outside the gene matches. CDR1 MNHNY and CDR2 SVGAGI come from the germline V gene (reference sequence). Written as DNA, the CDR3 is TGTGCCAGCAGACGAGGACTAGCGGTTCCGAGACAAGAGACCCAGTACTTC. It codes for CASRRGLAVPRQETQYF.

J is TRBJ2-1 and V is TRBV10-2; a possible D gene is TRBD2 (6 bases). The germline V gene has CDR1 WSHSY and CDR2 SAAADI. This CDR3 has 16 residues. V was shortened by 0 bases and J by 9 bases, with 18 bases between the two germline ends. The CDR3 loop reads CASSESGLVRRGEQFF. The CDR3 DNA reads as TGCGCCAGCAGTGAGTCGGGGCTAGTGAGGCGGGGTGAGCAGTTCTTC.

V gene TRBV19 combines with J gene TRBJ2-7; a weak D match, TRBD1 (6 bases). Germline V lookup: CDR1 LNHDA, CDR2 SQIVND (reference sequence). This CDR3 has 14 amino acids. The V end was cut by 5 bases, the J end by 7 bases, with 18 bases between. The CDR3, as DNA: TGTGCCAGTAGTTCAGGGACACGTGTGCTGGAGCAGTACTTC. Its protein is CASSSGTRVLEQYF.

The gene calls are TRBV6-1 and TRBJ2-2; weak D call: TRBD1 (6 bases). The CDR3 length is 14 residues. CDR1 and CDR2 (germline): MNHNS, SASEGT. V was trimmed by 2 bases and J by 6 bases, leaving 10 bases between them. CDR3 in amino acids: CASSELWGPGELFF. The CDR3 nucleotides read TGTGCCAGCAGTGAATTGTGGGGGCCCGGGGAGCTGTTTTTT.

The genes are TRBV7-9 and TRBJ2-1, with D maybe TRBD2 (6 bases). Trimming stripped 1 base from V and 0 bases from J, with 10 bases between. CDR1 and CDR2 from the germline V gene are SEHNR and FQNEAQ (reference sequence). CDR3 length: 16 residues. CDR3 DNA sequence: TGTGCCAGCAGCTTAGAAGGGACTCGCTCCTACAATGAGCAGTTCTTC. Encoded protein: CASSLEGTRSYNEQFF.

This chain joins TRBV6-4 and TRBJ2-3, with 12 nucleotides matching TRBD1. J lost 4 bases, V lost 3 bases, and 8 bases had no gene match. This CDR3 region has 17 residues. CDR1 and CDR2 (germline): MRHNA, SNTAGT. For the CDR3, the DNA is TGTGCCAGCAGTGATGGGACAGGGGGCTTAGGCGCAGATACGCAGTATTTT. It specifies CASSDGTGGLGADTQYF.

V and J are TRBV28 and TRBJ1-4; TRBD1 matches at 7 bases. V shed 2 bases, J shed 4 bases, and the junction held 4 bases outside the gene matches. This CDR3 has 15 residues. Germline V gives CDR1 MDHEN, CDR2 SYDVKM. CDR3 coding DNA: TGTGCCAGCAGTTTAGGGCAGGGGGTTAATGAAAAACTGTTTTTT. Its translation: CASSLGQGVNEKLFF.